The 23 T cell receptor beta chains listed next were all sequenced from one sample in a study of siplizumab effects on memory and regulatory T cells. Method: immunoSEQ multiplex PCR; TCRdb's copy keeps in-frame clones and lacks some. The table lists 75,000 to 100,000 clones, about 95% of them singletons. The sample consisted of non-Treg CD4+ T cells sorted from blood. Source of these receptors: a human donor in good health.

The chain carries TRBV30 and TRBJ1-6, with D possibly TRBD1 on 5 matching bases. From germline, CDR1 is GTSNPN and CDR2 SVGIG (reference sequence). With 5 bases removed from V and 2 bases from J, the gap between germline ends came to 22 bases. The CDR3 has 18 amino acids. CDR3 sequence: CAWGGGLPRGAYNSPLHF. The CDR3 nucleotides read TGTGCCTGGGGCGGGGGACTCCCGAGGGGCGCCTATAATTCACCCCTCCACTTT.

This clone was counted between two and nine times. V and J are TRBV28 and TRBJ1-1, with D unresolved. CDR3 size: 11 residues. With 5 bases removed from V and 8 bases from J, the gap between germline ends came to 9 bases. The germline CDR1 and CDR2 sequences are MDHEN and SYDVKM. CDR3 sequence: CASSAVVEAFF. The CDR3 DNA sequence: TGTGCCAGCAGTGCCGTGGTCGAAGCTTTCTTT.

The gene calls are TRBV7-3 and TRBJ1-1, with 8 bases fitting TRBD1. The V gene's germline CDR1 is SGHTA and CDR2 FQGTGA. The CDR3 has 14 amino acids. V trimming: 5 bases; J trimming: 1 base; junction bases outside the gene matches: 3. CDR3 DNA: TGTGCCAGCAGCAGGACAGGGTCGAACACTGAAGCTTTCTTT. This sequence encodes CASSRTGSNTEAFF. The full variable domain, rest sourced from reference TRBV7-3 and TRBJ1-1, is GAGVSQTPSNKVTEKGKYVELRCDPISGHTALYWYRQSLGQGPEFLIYFQGTGAADDSGLPNDRFFAVRPEGSVSTLKIQRTERGDSAVYLCASSRTGSNTEAFFGQGTRLTVV.

The rearrangement joins TRBV7-6 to TRBJ2-6; tentative D call: TRBD2 (6 bases). The CDR3 totals 16 residues. CDR1 SGHVS and CDR2 FNYEAQ come from the germline V gene. V lost 8 bases, J lost 0 bases, and 14 bases lay in between. The CDR3 protein is CASGRTFGSGANVLTF. The CDR3 DNA reads TGTGCCAGCGGGAGGACCTTCGGCTCTGGGGCCAACGTCCTGACTTTC.

This clone was found a few times. The chain joins TRBV29-1 to TRBJ2-7, with a tentative D call TRBD2 (5 bases). Per germline, CDR1 SQVTM and CDR2 ANQGSEA. This CDR3 is 12 amino acids long. V lost 5 bases to trimming and J lost 10 bases, with 18 bases between them. CDR3 amino acids: CSVQLIPPGQYF. In nucleotides, the CDR3 is TGCAGCGTTCAACTCATCCCACCGGGACAGTACTTC.

The chain recombines TRBV5-4 with TRBJ2-1; TRBD2 matches at 7 bases. Germline-derived CDR1 and CDR2 are SGHNT and YYREEE (reference sequence). The CDR3 sequence is 14 residues long. V shed 3 bases and J 6 bases; nucleotides not matched to a gene: 6. The CDR3 loop is CASSSGRPSNEQFF. The CDR3 bases are TGTGCCAGCAGCTCCGGGAGGCCGTCCAATGAGCAGTTCTTC.

V and J are TRBV28 and TRBJ1-5, with 7 bases fitting TRBD1. The germline gives CDR1 MDHEN, CDR2 SYDVKM. Losses at the gene ends were 3 bases for V and 7 bases for J; bases not matched to a gene: 9. The CDR3 has 15 residues. CDR3 nucleotide sequence: TGTGCCAGCAGTTTGTCAGGGGGAGAGAACCAGCCCCAGCATTTT. Encoded protein: CASSLSGGENQPQHF.

CDR3 sequence reads: CASSQNPRIYGYTF. CDR3 DNA: TGTGCCAGCAGTCAGAACCCCCGTATCTATGGCTACACCTTC. This sequence joins TRBV6-1 and TRBJ1-2; no reliable D call. The CDR3 spans 14 residues. Trimming shortened V by 5 bases and J by 4 bases, and 14 bases separated the two germline ends. CDR1 MNHNS and CDR2 SASEGT come from the germline V gene.

J is TRBJ2-7 and V is TRBV11-2, with no clear D. Germline values: CDR1 SGHAT, CDR2 FQNNGV. V was clipped by 2 bases and J by 5 bases, with 16 bases between them. The CDR3 totals 15 residues. CDR3 sequence reads: CASSLFSRVANEQYF. The CDR3 DNA reads TGTGCCAGCAGCTTATTTAGCCGGGTAGCCAACGAGCAGTACTTC.

The chain has TRBV29-1 and TRBJ2-1; TRBD1 aligns across 8 bases. With 3 bases clipped from V and 10 bases from J, the junction kept 14 bases outside the gene matches. In germline, CDR1 is SQVTM, CDR2 ANQGSEA. The CDR3 totals 15 residues. CDR3 DNA: TGCAGCGTTGACCCGACAGGGGCGGACCTAGGAGAGCAGTTCTTC. This codes for CSVDPTGADLGEQFF.

The chain links TRBV4-1 to TRBJ1-3; D gene unclear. Germline CDR1 reads MGHRA; CDR2 reads YSYEKL. V was pared by 2 bases and J by 7 bases, with 12 bases between. The CDR3 extends over 14 amino acids. For the CDR3, the DNA is TGCGCCAGCAGCCAACAGCCCACAGAGAACACCATATATTTT. Its protein is CASSQQPTENTIYF.

This chain connects TRBV6-5 to TRBJ2-3, with D possibly being TRBD1 (8 bases). The CDR3 is 15 residues long. CDR1 is MNHEY, CDR2 SVGAGI, per germline. Deletions cut 6 bases from V and 5 bases from J, with 18 bases between. CDR3 sequence (DNA): TGTGCCAGCAGGCGACGGAGCGGGACAGGAGATACGCAGTATTTT. Translating gives CASRRRSGTGDTQYF.

This chain connects TRBV19 to TRBJ2-7; 8 bases fit TRBD2. Trimming cost V 3 bases and J 3 bases; bases outside gene matches: 4. The CDR3 spans 14 residues. Germline assignment: CDR1 LNHDA and CDR2 SQIVND (reference sequence). CDR3 sequence: CASSIGGVVYEQYF. In DNA, the CDR3 is TGTGCCAGTAGTATCGGGGGGGTCGTCTACGAGCAGTACTTC.

The genes are TRBV7-9 and TRBJ2-5, with 11 bases that match TRBD1. J was trimmed by 0 bases and V by 6 bases; bases with no gene match: 15. The length of the CDR3 is 19 residues. Germline V gene lookup returns CDR1 SEHNR and CDR2 FQNEAQ (reference sequence). This chain's CDR3 is CASRPGTGGLSKDQETQYF. CDR3 in DNA: TGTGCCAGCAGGCCCGGGACAGGGGGATTATCAAAAGACCAAGAGACCCAGTACTTC. The variable domain in full, with the rest retrieved from reference TRBV7-9 and TRBJ2-5, is DTGVSQNPRHKITKRGQNVTFRCDPISEHNRLYWYRQTLGQGPEFLTYFQNEAQLEKSRLLSDRFSAERPKGSFSTLEIQRTEQGDSAMYLCASRPGTGGLSKDQETQYFGPGTRLLVL.

This clone was recorded only once. This chain connects TRBV2 to TRBJ2-7, with 7 nucleotides matching TRBD1. Germline V gene sequence: CDR1 SNHLY, CDR2 FYNNEI. V shed 6 bases, J shed 4 bases, and the junction held 6 bases outside the gene matches. The CDR3 loop spans 13 amino acids. The CDR3 here is CASSRQGIYEQYF. DNA for the CDR3: TGTGCCAGCAGCCGACAGGGAATATACGAGCAGTACTTC.

The genes are TRBV12-5 and TRBJ2-2; D remains ambiguous. Trimming cost V 4 bases and J 6 bases, with 3 bases left between them. This CDR3 has 11 amino acids. Germline V gene sequence: CDR1 LGHNT, CDR2 FRNRAP. In DNA, the CDR3 is TGTGCTAGTGGTTATGCCGGGGAGCTGTTTTTT. Translating gives CASGYAGELFF.

CDR3 sequence: CATSRGNSGRSTDTQYF. Here the CDR3 DNA reads TGTGCCACCAGCAGAGGTAATAGCGGGAGAAGCACAGATACGCAGTATTTT. The rearrangement uses TRBV15 and TRBJ2-3, with 9 nucleotides matching TRBD2. Trimming took 1 base from V and 0 from J; bases not matched to a gene: 5. The germline V gene has CDR1 LNHNV and CDR2 YYDKDF (reference sequence). The CDR3 has 17 amino acids.

J is TRBJ1-1 and V is TRBV6-5; possible D gene TRBD1, 6 bases. With 6 bases removed from V and 1 base from J, the gap between germline ends came to 12 bases. CDR1 is MNHEY and CDR2 is SVGAGI in the germline V gene. The CDR3 spans 14 residues. The CDR3 DNA follows: TGTGCCAGCAGAATACAGGGTAGGAACACTGAAGCTTTCTTT. Amino acids: CASRIQGRNTEAFF.

This clone was counted a few times. The CDR3: CASTKDSKETQYF. DNA of the CDR3: TGTGCCAGCACGAAGGACAGCAAAGAGACCCAGTACTTC. The rearrangement uses TRBV2 and TRBJ2-5; possible D gene TRBD1, 6 bases. Trimming left V 7 bases short and J 3 bases short, with 12 bases between. Germline loops: CDR1 SNHLY, CDR2 FYNNEI. CDR3 length equals 13 residues.

The gene calls are TRBV7-3 and TRBJ2-5; D is undetermined. This CDR3 region has 13 residues. V was cut by 4 bases and J by 2 bases, with 8 bases left in between. Germline assignment: CDR1 SGHTA and CDR2 FQGTGA. The CDR3 DNA is TGTGCCAGCAGCTCCAACTCTCAAGAGACCCAGTACTTC. Translated: CASSSNSQETQYF.

The chain has TRBV5-6 and TRBJ1-4, with D hard to call. This CDR3 contains 16 residues. Trimming removed 4 bases from V and 7 bases from J, with 20 bases in between. CDR1 and CDR2 from the germline V gene are SGHDT and YYEEEE. The CDR3 sequence is CASSPLGNSLGEKLFF. DNA of the CDR3: TGTGCCAGCAGCCCGTTAGGGAATTCGCTTGGTGAAAAACTGTTTTTT.

This chain joins TRBV18 and TRBJ2-2; 7 bases are shared with TRBD2. J lost 3 bases, V lost 4 bases, and 5 bases had no gene match. This CDR3 is 15 amino acids long. The germline gives CDR1 KGHSH, CDR2 LQKENI. CDR3 sequence: CASSLLAVHTGELFF. The CDR3 nucleotides read TGTGCCAGCTCACTCCTAGCGGTTCACACCGGGGAGCTGTTTTTT.

The chain links TRBV18 to TRBJ2-5; D unresolved. Trimming cost V 3 bases and J 5 bases, with 10 bases left between them. Looked up from germline, CDR1 is KGHSH and CDR2 is LQKENI. This CDR3 has 13 amino acids. CDR3 DNA sequence: TGTGCCAGCTCACCGGGTACAAAGGAGACCCAGTACTTC. It codes for CASSPGTKETQYF.